This is a list of T cell receptor beta chains from one sample in a study of cytomegalovirus exposure and HLA in healthy donors. Some clones are missing from TCRdb's copy, which holds only in-frame ones; the method was immunoSEQ multiplex PCR. This table holds about 39,000 clones. The sample comprised PBMCs. The source of these receptors is a woman aged 30 to 39 in good health and CMV-seropositive. Each CDR3 is given with its conserved first and last residue. Each record gives: CDR3 protein, CDR3 DNA, CDR3 length, V gene, D gene, J gene. A D gene is named only where the DNA matches it firmly.

CDR3aa: CASSLGSGGELWHEQFF; CDR3nt: TGCGCCAGCAGCTTGGGTAGCGGGGGGGAACTTTGGCATGAGCAGTTCTTC; len: 17; v_gene: TRBV5-1; d_gene: TRBD2; j_gene: TRBJ2-1
CDR3aa: CASSIEHRVNYGYTF; CDR3nt: TGTGCCAGTAGTATAGAGCACAGAGTAAACTATGGCTACACCTTC; len: 15; v_gene: TRBV19; d_gene: -; j_gene: TRBJ1-2
CDR3aa: CASTSDSVGYTF; CDR3nt: TGTGCCAGCACCTCCGATTCAGTTGGCTACACCTTC; len: 12; v_gene: TRBV2; d_gene: -; j_gene: TRBJ1-2
CDR3aa: CARSQGQGSYEQYF; CDR3nt: TGTGCCAGAAGCCAGGGACAGGGATCCTACGAGCAGTACTTC; len: 14; v_gene: TRBV7-5; d_gene: -; j_gene: TRBJ2-7
CDR3aa: CASSYSDISYEQYF; CDR3nt: TGTGCCAGCAGTTATTCCGACATCTCCTACGAGCAGTACTTC; len: 14; v_gene: TRBV6-5; d_gene: -; j_gene: TRBJ2-7
CDR3aa: CASSDRGTYEQYF; CDR3nt: TGTGCCAGTTCAGACAGGGGCACCTACGAGCAGTACTTC; len: 13; v_gene: TRBV19; d_gene: TRBD1; j_gene: TRBJ2-7
CDR3aa: CASKEASNPINYGYTF; CDR3nt: TGCGCCAGCAAAGAGGCGAGCAATCCAATCAACTATGGCTACACCTTC; len: 16; v_gene: TRBV5-1; d_gene: -; j_gene: TRBJ1-2
CDR3aa: CASSYSRQGAGEQYF; CDR3nt: TGTGCCAGCAGTTACTCGAGGCAGGGGGCTGGTGAGCAGTACTTC; len: 15; v_gene: TRBV6-6; d_gene: TRBD1; j_gene: TRBJ2-7
CDR3aa: CASSQVLSGSNYGYTF; CDR3nt: TGCGCCAGCAGCCAAGTCTTAAGCGGGTCAAACTATGGCTACACCTTC; len: 16; v_gene: TRBV4-1; d_gene: -; j_gene: TRBJ1-2
CDR3aa: CASSLAGLENTEAFF; CDR3nt: TGTGCCAGCAGCTTAGCGGGGCTCGAGAACACTGAAGCTTTCTTT; len: 15; v_gene: TRBV7-6; d_gene: -; j_gene: TRBJ1-1
CDR3aa: CASSLRQFGYTF; CDR3nt: TGTGCCAGCAGCTTACGACAGTTTGGCTACACCTTC; len: 12; v_gene: TRBV7-9; d_gene: -; j_gene: TRBJ1-2
CDR3aa: CASSPPAGGPHTGELFF; CDR3nt: TGTGCCAGCTCACCACCGGCGGGGGGCCCTCACACCGGGGAGCTGTTTTTT; len: 17; v_gene: TRBV18; d_gene: TRBD2; j_gene: TRBJ2-2
CDR3aa: CASSLSKLNTEAFF; CDR3nt: TGTGCCAGCTCACTATCTAAGCTGAACACTGAAGCTTTCTTT; len: 14; v_gene: TRBV18; d_gene: -; j_gene: TRBJ1-1
CDR3aa: CAWSEVWINTEAFF; CDR3nt: TGTGCCTGGAGCGAGGTGTGGATTAACACTGAAGCTTTCTTT; len: 14; v_gene: TRBV30; d_gene: -; j_gene: TRBJ1-1
CDR3aa: CASSEGPWNYGYTF; CDR3nt: TGTGCCAGCAGTGAAGGGCCTTGGAACTATGGCTACACCTTC; len: 14; v_gene: TRBV6-1; d_gene: -; j_gene: TRBJ1-2
CDR3aa: CASSQPGGLSGNTIYF; CDR3nt: TGTGCCAGCAGCCAGCCAGGGGGCCTCTCTGGAAACACCATATATTTT; len: 16; v_gene: TRBV13; d_gene: TRBD1; j_gene: TRBJ1-3
CDR3aa: CASSIDKGAPSENTEAFF; CDR3nt: TGTGCCAGTAGTATAGATAAGGGGGCCCCTAGTGAGAACACTGAAGCTTTCTTT; len: 18; v_gene: TRBV19; d_gene: TRBD1; j_gene: TRBJ1-1
CDR3aa: CAGGDTTGELFF; CDR3nt: TGTGCCGGGGGGGACACCACCGGGGAGCTGTTTTTT; len: 12; v_gene: TRBV30; d_gene: -; j_gene: TRBJ2-2
CDR3aa: CASSPRRGQGAYEQYF; CDR3nt: TGCGCCAGCAGCCCGAGGAGGGGACAGGGGGCTTACGAGCAGTACTTC; len: 16; v_gene: TRBV5-1; d_gene: TRBD1; j_gene: TRBJ2-7
CDR3aa: CASSNSGLQSNQPQHF; CDR3nt: TGTGCCAGCAGTAACTCGGGGCTGCAGAGCAATCAGCCCCAGCATTTT; len: 16; v_gene: TRBV6-6; d_gene: -; j_gene: TRBJ1-5
CDR3aa: CASSRGQGAGTEAFF; CDR3nt: TGTGCCAGCAGTAGGGGACAGGGTGCGGGCACTGAAGCTTTCTTT; len: 15; v_gene: TRBV6-5; d_gene: TRBD1; j_gene: TRBJ1-1
CDR3aa: CASSLSRGGNVPETQYF; CDR3nt: TGTGCCAGCAGTTTATCACGGGGAGGCAACGTTCCGGAGACCCAGTACTTC; len: 17; v_gene: TRBV27; d_gene: -; j_gene: TRBJ2-5
CDR3aa: CASSPGTGGYEQYF; CDR3nt: TGTGCCAGCAGCCCCGGGACAGGGGGCTACGAGCAGTACTTC; len: 14; v_gene: TRBV7-9; d_gene: TRBD1; j_gene: TRBJ2-7
CDR3aa: CSVMTGDEQYF; CDR3nt: TGCAGCGTGATGACAGGGGACGAGCAGTACTTC; len: 11; v_gene: TRBV29-1; d_gene: TRBD1; j_gene: TRBJ2-7
CDR3aa: CASSATGGRGGTQYF; CDR3nt: TGTGCCAGCAGCGCGACGGGGGGTCGTGGGGGGACCCAGTACTTC; len: 15; v_gene: TRBV9; d_gene: TRBD2; j_gene: TRBJ2-5
CDR3aa: CASSPSAGTGELFF; CDR3nt: TGCGCCAGCAGCCCCTCGGCGGGGACCGGGGAGCTGTTTTTT; len: 14; v_gene: TRBV4-1; d_gene: -; j_gene: TRBJ2-2
CDR3aa: CASSLLAGALTDTQYF; CDR3nt: TGCGCCAGCAGCCTTCTAGCGGGGGCCCTCACAGATACGCAGTATTTT; len: 16; v_gene: TRBV4-1; d_gene: TRBD2; j_gene: TRBJ2-3
CDR3aa: CASSRIHGSGGAVEQYF; CDR3nt: TGTGCCAGCAGCCGAATCCACGGAAGCGGGGGGGCGGTTGAGCAGTACTTC; len: 17; v_gene: TRBV4-2; d_gene: TRBD2; j_gene: TRBJ2-7
CDR3aa: CASSYSTGNSGNTIYF; CDR3nt: TGTGCCAGCAGTTACTCCACAGGGAACTCTGGAAACACCATATATTTT; len: 16; v_gene: TRBV6-5; d_gene: -; j_gene: TRBJ1-3
CDR3aa: CASSIYRDYEQYF; CDR3nt: TGTGCCAGCAGTATCTACAGGGACTACGAGCAGTACTTC; len: 13; v_gene: TRBV27; d_gene: -; j_gene: TRBJ2-7
CDR3aa: CASSPRTGGRETQYF; CDR3nt: TGTGCCAGCTCACCAAGAACAGGGGGTCGGGAGACCCAGTACTTC; len: 15; v_gene: TRBV18; d_gene: TRBD1; j_gene: TRBJ2-5
CDR3aa: CASSPTGTIFQNTIYF; CDR3nt: TGTGCCAGCTCACCAACAGGGACAATCTTTCAGAACACCATATATTTT; len: 16; v_gene: TRBV18; d_gene: -; j_gene: TRBJ1-3
CDR3aa: CASSLGGGGGNTIYF; CDR3nt: TGTGCCAGCAGCTTGGGAGGGGGCGGTGGAAACACCATATATTTT; len: 15; v_gene: TRBV5-4; d_gene: TRBD1; j_gene: TRBJ1-3